A selection of T cell receptor beta chains follows, all from one sample in a study of technical replicates of blood from several donors. Using immunoSEQ multiplex PCR, the repertoire was profiled, and TCRdb retains in-frame clones only, with some absent. The sample contains more than 65,000 clones, 75% to 85% of which appear only once. The sequenced sample consisted of PBMCs. The receptors shown here come from a human donor in good health. Some clones in this sample may be carry-over from other donors' samples. Each CDR3 is given with its conserved first and last residue. A D gene is named only where the DNA matches it firmly. For some rows the clone size is stated as once, few or many, or as a class when expanded; others skip it.

cdr3_nt	cdr3_aa	v_call	j_call	clone_size	d_call
TGTGCCAGCAGTTCCGGACAGGCCTCCTACGAGCAGTACTTC	CASSSGQASYEQYF	TRBV28	TRBJ2-7	NA	TRBD1
TGTGCCTGGGCGGGAGGGGAACACCAAAACTATGGCTACACCTTC	CAWAGGEHQNYGYTF	TRBV7-9	TRBJ1-2	NA	NA
TGTGCCAGCAGCTTTCTCAGGACTGAAGCTTTCTTT	CASSFLRTEAFF	TRBV5-4	TRBJ1-1	once	NA
TGTGCCAGCAGCTTGCGCGGGAGTAAACCCGGGGAGCTGTTTTTT	CASSLRGSKPGELFF	TRBV13	TRBJ2-2	NA	TRBD2
TGTGCCAGCAGCTTAGTTGCGCAGGCTATCAGCACAGATACGCAGTATTTT	CASSLVAQAISTDTQYF	TRBV7-2	TRBJ2-3	NA	NA
TGCAGCGTTGAAGTCGACGAGGGTCAGCCCCAGCATTTT	CSVEVDEGQPQHF	TRBV29-1	TRBJ1-5	NA	NA
TGTGCCAGCTCACCGAGAATTGCGGGAGGGCCCTACGAGCAGTACTTC	CASSPRIAGGPYEQYF	TRBV18	TRBJ2-7	NA	TRBD2
TGTGCCAGTAGTATTAACAGCAACACTGAAGCTTTCTTT	CASSINSNTEAFF	TRBV19	TRBJ1-1	NA	NA
TGTGCCAGCAGTTACTCCGGACTCTATGGCTACACCTTC	CASSYSGLYGYTF	TRBV6-5	TRBJ1-2	NA	NA
TGCAGCGTTGAGCGCAACCAAGAGACCCAGTACTTC	CSVERNQETQYF	TRBV29-1	TRBJ2-5	NA	NA
TGTGCCAGCAGCGGAGGGGGCGAGATTAGCGGCTACACCTTC	CASSGGGEISGYTF	TRBV11-1	TRBJ1-2	NA	TRBD1
TGCGCCAGCAGCCAAGAGCCCTACCCGTCTTACGAGCAGTACTTC	CASSQEPYPSYEQYF	TRBV4-1	TRBJ2-7	few	NA
TGTGCCTGTCCCCATGGGCGCTATGGCTACACCTTC	CACPHGRYGYTF	TRBV30	TRBJ1-2	once	NA
TGTGCCTGGAGTGTTGGTCTGCCTAGCTCCTACAATGAGCAGTTCTTC	CAWSVGLPSSYNEQFF	TRBV30	TRBJ2-1	NA	NA
TGTGCCAGCGGTCAGGGATACCCTGAAGCTTTCTTT	CASGQGYPEAFF	TRBV6-5	TRBJ1-1	NA	NA
TGCGCCAGCAGCCCGGGGGGGGTGCTCCTAGAGACCCAGTACTTC	CASSPGGVLLETQYF	TRBV5-1	TRBJ2-5	NA	TRBD2
TGTGCCAGCAGTCAAGGGACAGCCGGGGAGCTGTTTTTT	CASSQGTAGELFF	TRBV6-5	TRBJ2-2	NA	TRBD1
TGTGCCAGCAGCTTAGAATCCGGGAGCTCCTACGAGCAGTACTTC	CASSLESGSSYEQYF	TRBV11-2	TRBJ2-7	NA	NA
TGTGCCAGCAGCACAAGCGGGAGGTCCCCCTACAATGAGCAGTTCTTC	CASSTSGRSPYNEQFF	TRBV7-3	TRBJ2-1	NA	TRBD2
TGTGCCAGCAGTCGTACAGGGGGCAGGGGCTACACCTTC	CASSRTGGRGYTF	TRBV27	TRBJ1-2	NA	TRBD1
TGCGCCAGCAGCTTGGAGGGACAAGAAGAAGCTTTCTTT	CASSLEGQEEAFF	TRBV5-1	TRBJ1-1	NA	NA
TGCGCCAGCAGCCTTCAGGGTGGAGCTAACTATGGCTACACCTTC	CASSLQGGANYGYTF	TRBV4-3	TRBJ1-2	NA	NA
TGTGCCAGCAGCTTAGCTGTAGCGAGAGAATTCATCAATGAGCAGTTCTTC	CASSLAVAREFINEQFF	TRBV7-2	TRBJ2-1	NA	NA
TGTGCCAGCAGTCAGCTAGCGGGGGCCTACGAGCAGTACTTC	CASSQLAGAYEQYF	TRBV6-6	TRBJ2-7	NA	TRBD2
TGTGCCAGCAGTTACGAGGCTAGCTCCTACAATGAGCAGTTCTTC	CASSYEASSYNEQFF	TRBV6-5	TRBJ2-1	once	NA
TGTGCCAGCAGTCCCTCCCCAGGGGAACTTGTGGGCTACACCTTC	CASSPSPGELVGYTF	TRBV6-5	TRBJ1-2	few	NA
TGTGCCAGTAATGTACAGGAGGGGCGGCCCCAGCATTTT	CASNVQEGRPQHF	TRBV19	TRBJ1-5	NA	NA
TGTGCCAGCAGCTCACAGAGCTCCTATAATTCACCCCTCCACTTT	CASSSQSSYNSPLHF	TRBV5-4	TRBJ1-6	once	NA
TGTGCCAGCAGTAGGACAGATTACGAGCAGTACTTC	CASSRTDYEQYF	TRBV2	TRBJ2-7	NA	NA
TGCGCCAGCAGCCAAGTCCCTTACAATGAGCAGTTCTTC	CASSQVPYNEQFF	TRBV4-1	TRBJ2-1	NA	NA
TGTGCCAGCAGGGGGGGAGGCTCTGGGGCCAACGTCCTGACTTTC	CASRGGGSGANVLTF	TRBV6-1	TRBJ2-6	NA	NA
TGTGCCAGTAGTGTCAGAGGGAACAATCAGCCCCAGCATTTT	CASSVRGNNQPQHF	TRBV19	TRBJ1-5	NA	NA
TGTGCCAGTAGTATAGAGTGGCGGCCCCGCAATTCACCCCTCCACTTT	CASSIEWRPRNSPLHF	TRBV19	TRBJ1-6	once	NA
TGTGCCAGCAGCGCGGGAGTATCAGAGACCCAGTACTTC	CASSAGVSETQYF	TRBV7-2	TRBJ2-5	NA	TRBD2
TGCAGGACTGACCGAAGTCGGAACACTGAAGCTTTCTTT	CRTDRSRNTEAFF	TRBV29-1	TRBJ1-1	few	NA
TGTGCCAGCAGTTTTTACTATGATTCCCGCATGAACACTGAAGCTTTCTTT	CASSFYYDSRMNTEAFF	TRBV27	TRBJ1-1	NA	NA
TGTGCCTGGGAGGTGTCACGGGATGGCTACACCTTC	CAWEVSRDGYTF	TRBV30	TRBJ1-2	NA	NA
TGTGCCAGCAGCTCCCTTAGGACTAGCGGGAGAGGGAATGAGCAGTTCTTC	CASSSLRTSGRGNEQFF	TRBV11-2	TRBJ2-1	NA	TRBD2
TGCGCCAGCAGCCAAGGATCTTGGGGAGGCGGGGCAATTTGCACCGGGGAGCTGTTTTTT	CASSQGSWGGGAICTGELFF	TRBV4-3	TRBJ2-2	NA	NA
TGTGCCAGCAGCCCTCTAGCGGAGCAGTACTTC	CASSPLAEQYF	TRBV7-2	TRBJ2-7	once	NA
TGTGCCAGCAGCGTCCCGTCCGGCGAGCAGTACTTC	CASSVPSGEQYF	TRBV5-4	TRBJ2-7	NA	NA
TGTGCCAGTAGTATCACGGGGGAAGGTCCCAACAATGAGCAGTTCTTC	CASSITGEGPNNEQFF	TRBV19	TRBJ2-1	NA	NA
TGTGCCAGCAGTGCCGTGGGACAGGGCCTCCAGCCCCAGCATTTT	CASSAVGQGLQPQHF	TRBV2	TRBJ1-5	NA	TRBD1